The clone carrying this TCR beta chain came up many times. Looked up from germline, CDR1 is MNHEY and CDR2 is SVGAGI. V gave up 6 bases and J gave up 2 bases; unmatched junction bases: 12. The length of the CDR3 is 17 residues. This entry belongs to a study of low-dose radiotherapy and immunotherapy resistance in tumors. On the study more broadly: The schedule for Cohort 2 used 1 Gy per fraction every two weeks, which added up to 13 Gy over 26 weeks. From cycle 1 day 1, patients took oral aspirin 300 mg every day for four cycles. Both drugs were delivered intravenously to patients (nivolumab 240 mg every two weeks and ipilimumab 1 mg/kg every six weeks).

TRAV- and TRBV-specific primers, spanning alpha and beta chains, primed first-strand cDNA. The authors amplified TCRs for approximately 18 PCR cycles with a constant-region primer and a V-primer adapter. MiXCR was run by TCRdb on the reads, yielding one entry per CDR3 protein. The table shows 65,000 to 90,000 distinct CDR3 sequences, with over 15% occurring only once. Time point of the sample: before trial treatment. Those eligible were patients bearing advanced solid tumors lacking tumor-infiltrating lymphocytes. This sequence originates from a male donor with prostate cancer. Source: PBMCs, taken before treatment. The chain recombines TRBV6-5 with TRBJ2-3, with TRBD1 matching over 9 bases. The CDR3 DNA reads as TGTGCCAGCAGCGGACAGGGGCCATTTTTAAACACAGATACGCAGTATTTT. This sequence encodes CASSGQGPFLNTDTQYF.